The 9 T cell receptor beta chains in this list originate from one sample, sequenced in a study of kidney transplant recipient with SARS-CoV-2 infection. One entry per CDR3 protein, called by TCRdb with MiXCR from the reads. This sample has roughly 230,000 distinct CDR3 sequences, with 29% found just once. Sequencing used a blood sample, obtained at baseline and between days 110 and 120 from a kidney transplant recipient. Source of these receptors: a young adult male patient who had COVID-19 and was a kidney transplant recipient. Some T cells may trace back to the graft donor.

This clonotype was seen repeatedly, ten times or more. CDR3 sequence reads: CASSLAVGTSYEQYF. The CDR3 nucleotides are TGCGCCAGCAGCTTGGCCGTGGGGACCTCCTACGAGCAGTACTTC. The rearrangement uses TRBV5-1 and TRBJ2-7; D tentatively reads TRBD1 or TRBD2 (5 bases each). Trimming cost V 0 bases and J 0 bases, with 10 bases left between them. This CDR3 has 15 residues. Per germline, CDR1 SGHRS and CDR2 YFSETQ.

This clonotype showed up many times. V and J are TRBV7-9 and TRBJ2-7, with D hard to call. With the DNA end fitting TRBJ2-5 better, the J assignment may be wrong. Germline V CDR1 and CDR2: SEHNR, FQNEAQ (reference sequence). The CDR3 loop spans 14 amino acids. The DNA of the CDR3 is TGTGCCAGCAGCTTACACGACGGCCGGGAGACCCAGTACTTC. Protein sequence: CASSLHDGRETQYF.

Note on this clonotype: This likely reflects a read error, since a far larger clone is one base away. The gene calls are TRBV28 and TRBJ2-4; D is unclear. The germline V gene encodes CDR1 MDHEN and CDR2 SYDVKM. The CDR3 consists of 13 residues. The CDR3 region has the DNA TGTGCCAGCAGTTCCGGCAAACCAGTTGGCTACGCCTTC. The encoded protein is CASSSGKPVGYAF. Drawing the rest from reference TRBV28 and TRBJ2-4, the complete variable domain is DVKVTQSSRYLVKRTGEKVFLECVQDMDHENMFWYRQDPGLGLRLIYFSYDVKMKEKGDIPEGYSVSREKKERFSLILESASTNQTSMYLCASSSGKPVGYAFGAGTRLSVL.

The sample holds many counts of this clonotype. This CDR3 is CASTPQTAPYEQYF. The CDR3 region has the DNA TGTGCCAGCACCCCTCAGACAGCCCCCTACGAGCAGTACTTC. The V and J genes are TRBV5-4 and TRBJ2-7, with a possible D match to TRBD1 (5 bases). Germline CDR1 SGHNT, CDR2 YYREEE (reference sequence). This CDR3 region has 14 residues. V was shortened by 6 bases and J by 2 bases, with 15 bases between the two germline ends.

As to this clonotype: A much larger clone lies one base from this, so it may be a read error. The chain joins TRBV10-2 to TRBJ1-5, with unresolved D. Germline-derived CDR1 and CDR2 are WSHSY and SAAADI. The CDR3 totals 13 residues. V was shortened by 10 bases and J by 0 bases, with 10 bases between the two germline ends. CDR3 nucleotides: TGCGCCAACAAGAAGGATAGCAATCAGCCCCAGCATTTT. Translation gives CANKKDSNQPQHF.

Notes on this clonotype: The junction does not match germline at one end; this may be a read error. The V call is TRBV6-6, the J call TRBJ1-2; maybe TRBD1 (6 bases). Germline CDR1 MNHNY, CDR2 SVGAGI (reference sequence). This CDR3 comprises 13 residues. DNA for the CDR3: TGTGCCAGCAGTCTGGACAGCAACTGTGGCTACACCTTC. This codes for CASSLDSNCGYTF.

Of note for this clonotype: A single base separates this from a much larger clone, so it may be a read error. The chain carries TRBV24-1 and TRBJ2-7; the match to TRBD1 covers 8 bases. Germline lookup yields CDR1 KGHDR and CDR2 SFDVKD. There are 13 residues in the CDR3. Trimming took 9 bases from V and 1 from J; bases not matched to a gene: 4. DNA for the CDR3: TGTGCCACCGGACGGGACAGGTCCTACGAGCAGTACTTC. Its protein product is CATGRDRSYEQYF.

To note about this clonotype: A read error is possible here, since a much larger clone lies one base away. This chain links TRBV30 with TRBJ2-5; 14 bases are shared with TRBD2. Near its end, the DNA agrees better with TRBJ2-7, so the J call may be wrong. Germline loops: CDR1 GTSNPN, CDR2 SVGIG (reference sequence). The CDR3 contains 15 residues. CDR3 loop: CAWGSGLAGGHEQYF. CDR3 nucleotides: TGTGCCTGGGGCAGTGGACTAGCGGGAGGTCACGAGCAGTACTTC.

This clonotype was counted many times. The rearrangement uses TRBV5-2 and TRBJ2-6; whether TRBD2, the table's D call, matches the DNA was not checked. TRBV5-2 is given as a pseudogene. The CDR3 length is 18 residues. CDR3 nucleotides: TGTGCCAGCAATACATGGGAGAGTACACAAAGTCGGGCCAACGTCCTGACTTTC. Translating it yields CASNTWESTQSRANVLTF.